This TCR beta chain was recorded in a study of shared clonotypes between healthy human individuals (dated by TCRdb to about 2020). General notes on the study: A few men and two women, aged 18 to 49 years, made up the cohort. To increase sequencing depth and limit assay-specific biases, TCR repertoire library preparation and sequencing were carried out by different laboratories using diverse techniques. Per donor, leukapheresis produced somewhere between about 0.94 and 10 billion PBMCs. The study deeply sequenced blood TCR repertoires of five healthy adults to estimate repertoire size and the extent of clonotype sharing between individuals. For each donor, CD4 naive and CD4 memory were each given three plates, CD8 naive was given two plates, and CD8 memory was given one plate. Study-wide conclusions, independent of this receptor: Rarefaction of sorted-subset datasets indicated incomplete sequencing despite the large sequencing depth. Sampling was restricted to blood, and TCR repertoires in tissue are likely to differ from TCR repertoires in blood. Approximately 5% of naive CD4, roughly 3.5% of naive CD8, 2.3% of memory CD4, and roughly 0.4% of memory CD8 clonotypes were shared across a few donors. Pairwise subsampling led to the expectation that sequencing depth would affect the degree of clonotype sharing among donors. Clonotypes shared by all four sorted-subset donors showed higher generation probabilities than non-shared clonotypes. Naive subsets generally had larger estimated clonotype richness than memory subsets. Because the study included only a small number of donors, the genetic and exposure-history diversity represented was limited.

CD8 naive samples were obtained by positive selection for CCR7 among CD45RO-negative cells, yielding a CD45RA+CCR7+ population from which TemRA cells were excluded. The donors were healthy, HIV-negative adults with no recently reported acute infections or vaccinations. Every donor was a Caucasian adult residing in Nashville, Tennessee, USA. After blood collection by leukapheresis, PBMCs were isolated using Ficoll-Histopaque density gradient centrifugation and then cryopreserved in the vapor phase of liquid nitrogen. Purity and quantity of every magnetically sorted T cell population were checked by analytical flow cytometry. Genomic DNA was isolated from every sorted fraction and measured by UV absorbance on a Nanodrop 2000c. Remarks on this clone: The clone's antigen remains unknown. No clone much larger than this one lies a single base away; base qualities are absent.

TCR CDR3 regions were amplified from genomic DNA by multiplex PCR using the deep immunoSEQ assay. For each cell subset, the extracted genomic DNA was distributed evenly across all wells of several immunoSEQ 96-well plates, and each plate served as one replicate. For sorted subsets, approximately 200 ng of genomic DNA, equivalent to 30,000 or so T cell genomes, went into each replicate PCR. The purified libraries were quantified using a Qubit 3.0 fluorometer, sized with a Bioanalyzer 2100, and then quantified again using the KAPA Library Quantification kit. Every immunoSEQ 96-well plate was sequenced on a dedicated single-read 150-cycle Illumina NextSeq 550 flow cell. Turning to the authors' computational methods: The immunoSEQ output contained only junctional sequences without quality scores, so filtering could not match that applied to full-length reads. Sequences were annotated with PyIR, a Python wrapper for IgBLAST v1.9, using IMGT germline references to assign V/J genes and CDR3. Reads were filtered out if the reads had weak V/J assignments (E-value above 1e-6), no CDR3, stop codons, out-of-frame junctions, or ambiguous translated residues. V3J clonotypes were defined by identical inferred V gene, J gene, and CDR3 amino acid sequence. Percentage overlap between repertoires was computed as shared unique clonotypes divided by the size of the smaller repertoire. RTK rarefaction, the Chao1 estimator, and Recon v2.1 estimates of unobserved clonotypes were used to assess repertoire richness. OLGA was used to compute generation probabilities for all TCRbeta clonotypes that the gDNA method yielded from a few donors. Imported from immuneACCESS, the table was reduced by TCRdb to in-frame sequences with V and J called. These copies leave out some clones; in studies compared against another copy, an unresolved V gene accounts for under half, and the cause of the remainder is not known. V, J and clone size are those of that table, while D and trimming were read from the DNA. This sample gives 750,000 to 1,000,000 clones in total; 80% to 95% of them show up just once. The ten largest clones represent less than 25% of the sample.

The germline V gene (reference sequence) provides CDR1 LNHDA and CDR2 SQIVND. Reading from cysteine to phenylalanine, the CDR3 counts 18 amino acids. Of the read, only the CDR3 DNA is kept; its 54 bases are in frame from base 1. Trimming costs V 7 bases and J 0 bases, and their ends lie 19 bases apart. The sequence was collected from a young man in good health. Here the chain combines TRBV19 and TRBJ2-6, with no confidently assigned D gene. Sequenced sample: naive CD8+ T cells sorted from blood. Explained via the paper, the cell subset or site label denotes: CD45RA+CCR7+. The encoded CDR3 is CASTVWDTPTSGANVLTF. The sequenced DNA: TGTGCCAGTACGGTTTGGGATACTCCTACCTCTGGGGCCAACGTCCTGACTTTC.